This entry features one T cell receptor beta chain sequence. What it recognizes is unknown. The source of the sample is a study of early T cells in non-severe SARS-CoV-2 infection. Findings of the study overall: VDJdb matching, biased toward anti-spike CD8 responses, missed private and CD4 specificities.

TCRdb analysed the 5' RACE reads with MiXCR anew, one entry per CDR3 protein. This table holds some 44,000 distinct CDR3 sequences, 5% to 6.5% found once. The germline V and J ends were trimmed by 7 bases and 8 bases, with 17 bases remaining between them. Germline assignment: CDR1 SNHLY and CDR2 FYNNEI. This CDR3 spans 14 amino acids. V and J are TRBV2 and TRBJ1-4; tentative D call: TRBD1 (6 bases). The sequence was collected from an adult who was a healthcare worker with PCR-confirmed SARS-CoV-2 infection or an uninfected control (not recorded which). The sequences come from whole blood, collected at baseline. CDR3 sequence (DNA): TGTGCCAGCACCCCGGGACAATGGACAGAAAAACTGTTTTTT. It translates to CASTPGQWTEKLFF. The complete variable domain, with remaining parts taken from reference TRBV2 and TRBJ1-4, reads EPEVTQTPSHQVTQMGQEVILRCVPISNHLYFYWYRQILGQKVEFLVSFYNNEISEKSEIFDDQFSVERPDGSNFTLKIRSTKLEDSAMYFCASTPGQWTEKLFFGSGTQLSVL.